This TCR beta chain was documented in a study of blood T cell repertoires in COVID-19. The CDR3 contains 15 residues. Trimming removed 4 bases from V and 4 bases from J, with 15 bases in between. CDR1 and CDR2 (germline): SGHRS, YFSETQ. This table comes from immunoSEQ multiplex PCR, and its TCRdb copy is limited to in-frame clones, with some not included. Found here are 100,000 to 150,000 clones, approximately 74% of them singletons; the top ten hold 6%. Sequences were obtained from peripheral blood. The clonotype was recovered from a man at least 80 years old with COVID-19, enrolled during active disease. The chain carries TRBV5-1 and TRBJ2-1; D possibly corresponds to TRBD2 (5 bases). CDR3 sequence (DNA): TGCGCCAGCAGCCTCGGAGGTTTGGTTTACAATGAGCAGTTCTTC. Translating it yields CASSLGGLVYNEQFF. The variable domain in full, completed from reference TRBV5-1 and TRBJ2-1, reads KAGVTQTPRYLIKTRGQQVTLSCSPISGHRSVSWYQQTPGQGLQFLFEYFSETQRNKGNFPGRFSGRQFSNSRSEMNVSTLELGDSALYLCASSLGGLVYNEQFFGPGTRLTVL.